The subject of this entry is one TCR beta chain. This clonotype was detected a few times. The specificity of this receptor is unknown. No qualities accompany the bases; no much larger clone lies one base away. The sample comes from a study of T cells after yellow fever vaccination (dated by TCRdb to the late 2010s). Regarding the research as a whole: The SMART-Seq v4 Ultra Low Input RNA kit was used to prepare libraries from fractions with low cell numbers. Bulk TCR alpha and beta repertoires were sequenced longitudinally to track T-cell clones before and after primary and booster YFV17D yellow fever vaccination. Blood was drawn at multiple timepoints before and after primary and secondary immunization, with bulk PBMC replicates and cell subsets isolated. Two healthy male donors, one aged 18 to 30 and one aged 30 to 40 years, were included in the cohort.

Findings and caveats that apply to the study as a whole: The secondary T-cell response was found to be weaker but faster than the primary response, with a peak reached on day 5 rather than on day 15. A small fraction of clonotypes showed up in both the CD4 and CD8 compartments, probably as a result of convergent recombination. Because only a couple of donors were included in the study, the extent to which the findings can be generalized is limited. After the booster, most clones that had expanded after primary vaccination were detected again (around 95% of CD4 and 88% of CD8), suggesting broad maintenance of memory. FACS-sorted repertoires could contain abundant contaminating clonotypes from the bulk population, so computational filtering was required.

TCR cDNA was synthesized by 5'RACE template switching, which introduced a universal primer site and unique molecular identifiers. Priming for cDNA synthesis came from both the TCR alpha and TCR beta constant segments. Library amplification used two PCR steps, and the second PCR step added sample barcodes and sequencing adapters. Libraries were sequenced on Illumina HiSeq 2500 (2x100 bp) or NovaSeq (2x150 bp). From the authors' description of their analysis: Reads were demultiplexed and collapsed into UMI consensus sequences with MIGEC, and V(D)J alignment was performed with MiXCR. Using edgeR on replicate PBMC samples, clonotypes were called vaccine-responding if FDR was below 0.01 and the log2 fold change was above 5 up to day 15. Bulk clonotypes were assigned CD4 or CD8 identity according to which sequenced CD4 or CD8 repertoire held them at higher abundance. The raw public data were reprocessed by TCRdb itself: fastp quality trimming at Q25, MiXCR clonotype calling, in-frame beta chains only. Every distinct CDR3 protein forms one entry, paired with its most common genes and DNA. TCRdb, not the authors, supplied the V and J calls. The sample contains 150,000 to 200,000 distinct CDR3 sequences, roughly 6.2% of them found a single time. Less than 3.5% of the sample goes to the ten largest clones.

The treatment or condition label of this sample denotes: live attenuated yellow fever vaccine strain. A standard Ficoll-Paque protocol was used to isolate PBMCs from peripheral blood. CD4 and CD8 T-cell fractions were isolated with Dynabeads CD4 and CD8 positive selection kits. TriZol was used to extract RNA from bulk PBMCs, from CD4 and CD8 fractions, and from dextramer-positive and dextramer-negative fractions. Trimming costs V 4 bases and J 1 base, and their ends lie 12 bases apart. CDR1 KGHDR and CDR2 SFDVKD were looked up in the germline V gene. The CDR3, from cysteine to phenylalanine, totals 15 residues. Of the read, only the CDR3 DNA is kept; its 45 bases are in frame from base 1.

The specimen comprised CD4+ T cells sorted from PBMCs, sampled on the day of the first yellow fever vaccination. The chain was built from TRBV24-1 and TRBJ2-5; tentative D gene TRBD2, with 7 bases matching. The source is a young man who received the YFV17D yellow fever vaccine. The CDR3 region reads CATSERGDTQETQYF. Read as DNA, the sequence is TGTGCCACCAGTGAACGGGGGGACACCCAAGAGACCCAGTACTTC.